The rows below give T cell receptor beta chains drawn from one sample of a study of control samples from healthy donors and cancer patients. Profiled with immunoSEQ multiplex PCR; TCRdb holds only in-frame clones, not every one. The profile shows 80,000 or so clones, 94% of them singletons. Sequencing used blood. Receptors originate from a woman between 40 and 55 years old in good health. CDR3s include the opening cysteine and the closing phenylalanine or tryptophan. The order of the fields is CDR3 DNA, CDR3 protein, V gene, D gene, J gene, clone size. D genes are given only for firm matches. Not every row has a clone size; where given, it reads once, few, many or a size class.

CDR3nt: TGCGCCAGCAGCCAATGGACGGTCTCTGGAAACACCATATATTTT; CDR3aa: CASSQWTVSGNTIYF; v_gene: TRBV4-3; d_gene: NA; j_gene: TRBJ1-3; abundance: NA
CDR3nt: TGTGCCAGGGGGGTTACAGATACGCAGTATTTT; CDR3aa: CARGVTDTQYF; v_gene: TRBV27; d_gene: NA; j_gene: TRBJ2-3; abundance: NA
CDR3nt: TGTGCCAGCAGTGAAGAGGAGGGATCTAATGAAAAACTGTTTTTT; CDR3aa: CASSEEEGSNEKLFF; v_gene: TRBV6-1; d_gene: NA; j_gene: TRBJ1-4; abundance: NA
CDR3nt: TGTGCCAGCAGCGTAGCTACCCTCGGCAATGGAAACACCATATATTTT; CDR3aa: CASSVATLGNGNTIYF; v_gene: TRBV9; d_gene: NA; j_gene: TRBJ1-3; abundance: NA
CDR3nt: TGTGCCTGGAGTGTAGAGGGACGGGCCTACGAGCAGTACTTC; CDR3aa: CAWSVEGRAYEQYF; v_gene: TRBV30; d_gene: NA; j_gene: TRBJ2-7; abundance: NA
CDR3nt: TGCGCCAGCAGCCCCTTGGGTAGGGGGGGTACATCCTACGAGCAGTACTTC; CDR3aa: CASSPLGRGGTSYEQYF; v_gene: TRBV4-1; d_gene: NA; j_gene: TRBJ2-7; abundance: NA
CDR3nt: TGCAGCGTTGCTCGGTGGGACAGGGGGAATCCTGAAGCTTTCTTT; CDR3aa: CSVARWDRGNPEAFF; v_gene: TRBV29-1; d_gene: TRBD1; j_gene: TRBJ1-1; abundance: NA
CDR3nt: TGTGCCAGCAGCTTAGCGCGTTTAGATGAGCAGTTCTTC; CDR3aa: CASSLARLDEQFF; v_gene: TRBV7-2; d_gene: NA; j_gene: TRBJ2-1; abundance: NA
CDR3nt: TGTGCCAGCAGTGATACTAGCGTGAGCACAGATACGCAGTATTTT; CDR3aa: CASSDTSVSTDTQYF; v_gene: TRBV6-4; d_gene: TRBD2; j_gene: TRBJ2-3; abundance: NA
CDR3nt: TGTGCCAGCTCGCCCAGGGGGGGCCCGGGTACAGATACGCAGTATTTT; CDR3aa: CASSPRGGPGTDTQYF; v_gene: TRBV18; d_gene: NA; j_gene: TRBJ2-3; abundance: once
CDR3nt: TGTGCCAGCAGGGCAGGGTATAGCAATCAGCCCCAGCATTTT; CDR3aa: CASRAGYSNQPQHF; v_gene: TRBV2; d_gene: NA; j_gene: TRBJ1-5; abundance: NA
CDR3nt: TGTGCCAGCTCAAAAAATACCCATAACTATGGCTACACCTTC; CDR3aa: CASSKNTHNYGYTF; v_gene: TRBV18; d_gene: NA; j_gene: TRBJ1-2; abundance: NA
CDR3nt: TGTGCCAGCAGTTCGTACAGGGCCGACACTGAAGCTTTCTTT; CDR3aa: CASSSYRADTEAFF; v_gene: TRBV27; d_gene: NA; j_gene: TRBJ1-1; abundance: NA
CDR3nt: TGTGCCAGCAGTGAAGGGTCAACACTCATACGATTCGAGCAGTACTTC; CDR3aa: CASSEGSTLIRFEQYF; v_gene: TRBV6-1; d_gene: NA; j_gene: TRBJ2-7; abundance: NA
CDR3nt: TGTGCCAGCAGCCAGGTGGGAGGGAGCTATGGCTACACCTTC; CDR3aa: CASSQVGGSYGYTF; v_gene: TRBV5-6; d_gene: NA; j_gene: TRBJ1-2; abundance: NA
CDR3nt: TGTGCCTGGAGTTTGACAGGGGTGAACACTGAAGCTTTCTTT; CDR3aa: CAWSLTGVNTEAFF; v_gene: TRBV30; d_gene: TRBD1; j_gene: TRBJ1-1; abundance: NA
CDR3nt: TGTGCCAGCAGCGCCGGCGGGGGGGCAAACGGGGAGCTGTTTTTT; CDR3aa: CASSAGGGANGELFF; v_gene: TRBV6-4; d_gene: TRBD2; j_gene: TRBJ2-2; abundance: NA
CDR3nt: TGTGCCAGCAGTTTAGGTGCTAATGAGCAGTTCTTC; CDR3aa: CASSLGANEQFF; v_gene: TRBV12-3/TRBV12-4; d_gene: NA; j_gene: TRBJ2-1; abundance: NA
CDR3nt: TGTGCCAGCAGCCAAGATTACAGGGTAAACACTGAAGCTTTCTTT; CDR3aa: CASSQDYRVNTEAFF; v_gene: TRBV4-2; d_gene: NA; j_gene: TRBJ1-1; abundance: NA
CDR3nt: TGTGCCAGCAGCTTAGGTTATCGGGACAGGGGTCTTACTAATGAAAAACTGTTTTTT; CDR3aa: CASSLGYRDRGLTNEKLFF; v_gene: TRBV11-2; d_gene: TRBD1; j_gene: TRBJ1-4; abundance: NA
CDR3nt: TGTGCCAGCAGTTACCTAGCGGGAGTATCAAATGAGCAGTTCTTC; CDR3aa: CASSYLAGVSNEQFF; v_gene: TRBV6-2/TRBV6-3; d_gene: TRBD2; j_gene: TRBJ2-1; abundance: NA
CDR3nt: TGTGCCAGCAGTGGCGGACAGGGGGCGAGACAGCCCCAGCATTTT; CDR3aa: CASSGGQGARQPQHF; v_gene: TRBV2; d_gene: TRBD1; j_gene: TRBJ1-5; abundance: NA
CDR3nt: TGTGCCAGCAGCTCCCAGGGGGCCTCTGGCTACACCTTC; CDR3aa: CASSSQGASGYTF; v_gene: TRBV5-4; d_gene: TRBD1; j_gene: TRBJ1-2; abundance: once
CDR3nt: TGTGCCAGCAGTGAAGACCAGGCAACTAATGAAAAACTGTTTTTT; CDR3aa: CASSEDQATNEKLFF; v_gene: TRBV2; d_gene: NA; j_gene: TRBJ1-4; abundance: NA
CDR3nt: TGTGCCAGCAGTTACGCCGGGTCCTACGAGCAGTACTTC; CDR3aa: CASSYAGSYEQYF; v_gene: TRBV27; d_gene: NA; j_gene: TRBJ2-7; abundance: NA
CDR3nt: TGTGCCAGCAGCTTAAGGCCGTACGGGACGAAGACCCAGTACTTC; CDR3aa: CASSLRPYGTKTQYF; v_gene: TRBV7-6; d_gene: NA; j_gene: TRBJ2-5; abundance: NA
CDR3nt: TGTGCCAGCAGTGAACGACAGGGCTCCTACGAGCAGTACTTC; CDR3aa: CASSERQGSYEQYF; v_gene: TRBV5-4; d_gene: TRBD1; j_gene: TRBJ2-7; abundance: once
CDR3nt: TGCAGTGCTAGTAAGGGCTCTGGGGCCAACGTCCTGACTTTC; CDR3aa: CSASKGSGANVLTF; v_gene: TRBV20-1; d_gene: NA; j_gene: TRBJ2-6; abundance: NA
CDR3nt: TGTGCCAGCAGTCGGGAAGGGGGAATTGATCAGCCCCAGCATTTT; CDR3aa: CASSREGGIDQPQHF; v_gene: TRBV2; d_gene: NA; j_gene: TRBJ1-5; abundance: once
CDR3nt: TGCGCCAGCAGCTTTACAGGGTCCTACGAGCAGTACTTC; CDR3aa: CASSFTGSYEQYF; v_gene: TRBV5-1; d_gene: NA; j_gene: TRBJ2-7; abundance: NA
CDR3nt: TGCGCCAGCAGCCAAAATACAGGGGGGTACGAGCAGTACTTC; CDR3aa: CASSQNTGGYEQYF; v_gene: TRBV4-1; d_gene: TRBD1; j_gene: TRBJ2-7; abundance: NA
CDR3nt: TGTGCCAGCAGTACTCCCGGACAGGGGCTTTACGAGCAGTACTTC; CDR3aa: CASSTPGQGLYEQYF; v_gene: TRBV28; d_gene: TRBD1; j_gene: TRBJ2-7; abundance: few
CDR3nt: TGTGCCAGCAGTTTCTTCGGGGGTGGTGGAAACACCATATATTTT; CDR3aa: CASSFFGGGGNTIYF; v_gene: TRBV6-2/TRBV6-3; d_gene: NA; j_gene: TRBJ1-3; abundance: once
CDR3nt: TGTGCCAGCTCACCTAGGACGGCGAACACTGAAGCTTTCTTT; CDR3aa: CASSPRTANTEAFF; v_gene: TRBV18; d_gene: NA; j_gene: TRBJ1-1; abundance: NA
CDR3nt: TGCGCCAGCAGCTTGGCAGGGGGTTCGACTGAAGCTTTCTTT; CDR3aa: CASSLAGGSTEAFF; v_gene: TRBV5-1; d_gene: TRBD1; j_gene: TRBJ1-1; abundance: NA
CDR3nt: TGTGCCAGCAGCCAAGGGAGGACTAGCGGGGGGAGGACAGATACGCAGTATTTT; CDR3aa: CASSQGRTSGGRTDTQYF; v_gene: TRBV4-2; d_gene: TRBD2; j_gene: TRBJ2-3; abundance: NA
CDR3nt: TGTGCCAGCAGCCGATGTAACAGGGTAGGTGGCTACACCTTC; CDR3aa: CASSRCNRVGGYTF; v_gene: TRBV3-1/TRBV3-2; d_gene: NA; j_gene: TRBJ1-2; abundance: NA
CDR3nt: TGCAGCGTTGGGGGCCGCGGTGAAAAACTGTTTTTT; CDR3aa: CSVGGRGEKLFF; v_gene: TRBV29-1; d_gene: NA; j_gene: TRBJ1-4; abundance: once
CDR3nt: TGTGCCAGCAGCTTAGGACTAGCGGGAGGGAACGTGGCCGGGGAGCTGTTTTTT; CDR3aa: CASSLGLAGGNVAGELFF; v_gene: TRBV7-2; d_gene: TRBD2; j_gene: TRBJ2-2; abundance: NA
CDR3nt: TGTGCCAGTAGTTCAAAGGGGAGCTACATCGTACCCTACGAGCAGTACTTC; CDR3aa: CASSSKGSYIVPYEQYF; v_gene: TRBV19; d_gene: NA; j_gene: TRBJ2-7; abundance: NA
CDR3nt: TGTGCCAGCACCTCGTTACAGCCGGGAGGATGGGGGTCACTCGGGGAGCTGTTTTTT; CDR3aa: CASTSLQPGGWGSLGELFF; v_gene: TRBV7-9; d_gene: TRBD2; j_gene: TRBJ2-2; abundance: NA
CDR3nt: TGTGCCAGCCTGGGGGGTTACGAGCAGTACTTC; CDR3aa: CASLGGYEQYF; v_gene: TRBV7-9; d_gene: NA; j_gene: TRBJ2-7; abundance: NA
CDR3nt: TGCGCCAGCAGCTTAGGGGGCGGAAATCAGCCCCAGCATTTT; CDR3aa: CASSLGGGNQPQHF; v_gene: TRBV5-1; d_gene: TRBD1; j_gene: TRBJ1-5; abundance: NA
CDR3nt: TGTGCCAGCAGCACCGGGACAGGGATGTCTGGAAACACCATATATTTT; CDR3aa: CASSTGTGMSGNTIYF; v_gene: TRBV7-2; d_gene: TRBD1; j_gene: TRBJ1-3; abundance: NA
CDR3nt: TGTGCCAGCATCGCGGGGGGCGGTCGGGCTGAAGCTTTCTTT; CDR3aa: CASIAGGGRAEAFF; v_gene: TRBV6-5; d_gene: NA; j_gene: TRBJ1-1; abundance: NA
CDR3nt: TGTGCCAGCAGCTTTACAGGGACCACTGAAGCTTTCTTT; CDR3aa: CASSFTGTTEAFF; v_gene: TRBV5-5; d_gene: NA; j_gene: TRBJ1-1; abundance: NA
CDR3nt: TGTGCCAGCAGCTTCGGACAGGGTCCTGGAAACACCATATATTTT; CDR3aa: CASSFGQGPGNTIYF; v_gene: TRBV7-6; d_gene: TRBD1; j_gene: TRBJ1-3; abundance: NA
CDR3nt: TGTGCCAGCAGCCAGGGGACAGTCACAACTAATGAAAAACTGTTTTTT; CDR3aa: CASSQGTVTTNEKLFF; v_gene: TRBV3-1/TRBV3-2; d_gene: TRBD1; j_gene: TRBJ1-4; abundance: NA
CDR3nt: TGTGCCAGCAGTTTAACGGGAGATACGCAGTATTTT; CDR3aa: CASSLTGDTQYF; v_gene: TRBV6-2/TRBV6-3; d_gene: NA; j_gene: TRBJ2-3; abundance: NA
CDR3nt: TGTGCCAGCAACTCCAGGGAACACCAAGAGACCCAGTACTTC; CDR3aa: CASNSREHQETQYF; v_gene: TRBV7-8; d_gene: NA; j_gene: TRBJ2-5; abundance: few
CDR3nt: TGTGCCAGCAGCCAAGGGACGGGTGCGTCCTACGAGCAGTACTTC; CDR3aa: CASSQGTGASYEQYF; v_gene: TRBV14; d_gene: NA; j_gene: TRBJ2-7; abundance: NA
CDR3nt: TGCGCCAGTCCCGCGTCCGGGATAGCCAAAAACATTCAGTACTTC; CDR3aa: CASPASGIAKNIQYF; v_gene: TRBV10-1; d_gene: NA; j_gene: TRBJ2-4; abundance: few
CDR3nt: TGCAGTGCTAGAGGACAGGGGGAAGCTTTCTTT; CDR3aa: CSARGQGEAFF; v_gene: TRBV20-1; d_gene: TRBD1; j_gene: TRBJ1-1; abundance: NA
CDR3nt: TGTGCCAGCAGCTTAAAGGGAGCATTGAGCTCCTACAATGAGCAGTTCTTC; CDR3aa: CASSLKGALSSYNEQFF; v_gene: TRBV13; d_gene: NA; j_gene: TRBJ2-1; abundance: once
CDR3nt: TGTGCCAGCAGTTATAAGAAGGGAACAGGGCCCACTGAAGCTTTCTTT; CDR3aa: CASSYKKGTGPTEAFF; v_gene: TRBV6-2/TRBV6-3; d_gene: NA; j_gene: TRBJ1-1; abundance: NA
CDR3nt: TGTGCCAGCAAGGCTACTAACTCCTACAATGAGCAGTTCTTC; CDR3aa: CASKATNSYNEQFF; v_gene: TRBV2; d_gene: NA; j_gene: TRBJ2-1; abundance: NA
CDR3nt: TGCGCCAGCAGCCAAGATTTCGGGGTTCCCTATGGCTACACCTTC; CDR3aa: CASSQDFGVPYGYTF; v_gene: TRBV4-1; d_gene: NA; j_gene: TRBJ1-2; abundance: NA
CDR3nt: TGTGCCAGCAGTTACTCGGTCGGGCATAGCAATCAGCCCCAGCATTTT; CDR3aa: CASSYSVGHSNQPQHF; v_gene: TRBV6-6; d_gene: NA; j_gene: TRBJ1-5; abundance: NA
CDR3nt: TGTGCCAGTAGTAAGGGAAGACAGATCCAAGAGACCCAGTACTTC; CDR3aa: CASSKGRQIQETQYF; v_gene: TRBV19; d_gene: NA; j_gene: TRBJ2-5; abundance: NA